This TCR beta chain was sequenced during a study of CD8+ T cells in alopecia areata. Study observations and caveats: Alopecia totalis/universalis scalp especially showed more expanded CD8+ clones than normal scalp.

For this clone: No antigen is known for it. These gene names are mouse names.

Extraction and reverse transcription of RNA yielded cDNA as the sequencing template. Repertoires were generated with immunoSEQ multiplex PCR, while TCRdb's copy carries only in-frame clones and drops some. The data list 200,000 to 300,000 clones, none observed once; roughly 1.2% falls to the top ten. The authors sorted pooled cutaneous lymph node cells using CD4, CD8alpha, NKG2D, NKG2ACE and other markers. The receptor comes from a C3H/HeJ mouse with alopecia areata. MHC haplotype of the strain: H2-k. Sequenced: CD4+ T cells sorted from a lymph node.

The CDR3 loop reads CASSDDREASDYTF. The part of the CDR3 DNA that was read is TGTGCCAGCAGTGATGACAGGGAGGCCTCC. The rearrangement uses TRBV13-3 and TRBJ1-2; D may be TRBD1 (6 bases). The sequence runs out 4 residues before the end of the CDR3; the remainder is reconstructed from the germline J gene. Germline values: CDR1 NNHDY, CDR2 SYVADS. V was clipped by 0 bases and J by 4 bases, with 10 bases between them. The CDR3 covers 14 residues.